This T cell receptor (beta chain) was identified during a study of T cells in Graves' hyperthyroidism and ophthalmopathy (dated by TCRdb to the late 2010s). Background on the whole study: Peripheral blood was collected at initial diagnosis, before any treatment. TCR V-J signatures able to tell the groups apart were searched for in a discovery cohort of 100 patients, of whom more than 40 had Graves' ophthalmopathy and around 56 had stable Graves' hyperthyroidism. Whether ophthalmopathy could be predicted prospectively was tested in an independent validation cohort made up of some 20 hyperthyroidism patients plus 17 patients who later progressed to ophthalmopathy. The roughly 100 discovery patients were divided at random into training and test sets in a 7:3 ratio. In about six Graves' hyperthyroidism patients, the study also compared T-cell repertoires from thyroid tissue with T-cell repertoires from blood. Once sampling was done, hyperthyroidism patients were given methimazole at a starting dose of 30 mg daily, whereas ophthalmopathy patients were given high-dose intravenous methylprednisolone. The paper describes TCR Vbeta CDR3 sequencing of 135 peripheral blood samples, made up of under 50 ophthalmopathy patients, approximately 73 hyperthyroidism patients and about 17 progressor patients. Study-level results and caveats: No statistical method was used to fix the sample size in advance, and group allocation was not hidden from the investigators. Most expanded thyroid clonotypes (frequency above 0.001) were also found in blood, which suggests that blood repertoires may mirror thyroid immune responses. In validation, the model predicted progression to ophthalmopathy with 65% to 71% sensitivity and 72.22% specificity, a median of approximately 6.7 months before onset. A 13 V-J signature model separated ophthalmopathy from stable hyperthyroidism, with approximately 86% sensitivity and about 81% specificity in cross-validation and 80%/75% in testing.

As regards this clonotype: Its target antigen remains unknown. Possible read error: a much larger clone is one base away.

CDR1 and CDR2 are read off the germline V gene as MNHNS and SASEGT. From the cysteine through the phenylalanine, the CDR3 covers 12 amino acids. CDR3 DNA is the only sequence kept; it has 36 bases, read in frame from the first base. Amplification of TCR beta CDR3 regions was carried out from RNA transcripts. The first round of RT-PCR for the TCR CDR3 was performed with the HTBI primer set and the Qiagen OneStep RT-PCR kit. Libraries were constructed in a second round of multiplex PCR, after which size selection and purification were performed. The libraries were sequenced on an Illumina HiSeq2000 using paired-end 100 bp reads. The authors' pipeline ran thus. SOAPnuke was used to process the raw data, with reads discarded if the reads contained adapters or uncalled bases, had a mean Phred below 15, or lacked an exact constant-primer or identifier match. COPE v1.2.5 was used to merge the high-quality paired reads, and each unique nucleotide sequence was defined as a clonotype. MiTCR v1.1 was used to align the clonotypes against IMGT TRBV, TRBD and TRBJ reference segments. Analysis was restricted to V-J combinations with a frequency above 0.0001, which covered about 99% of repertoires. A TCS score was defined as the ratio between F50 (clonal expansion) and ExV (chaos), using BLOSUM62-based TCRdist between CDR3 peptides within each V-J. Welch's t-statistics and random forest reduced around 550 V-J features to 13, which were used in a naive Bayes classifier (R e1071). TCRdb reprocessed the public reads (quality trimming at Q25 with fastp, clone calling with MiXCR) and kept in-frame beta chains. Entries are consolidated by CDR3 protein sequence, retaining the most common genes and DNA. What appears here as the V and J calls and clone size reflects TCRdb's work, not the paper's. Here the sample has fewer than 450,000 distinct CDR3 sequences; roughly a sixth occur a single time. The ten top clones hold approximately 35% of the sample.

Hyperthyroidism patients were newly diagnosed, had a disease duration of under 2 months, and were aged 18 to 65 years. Patients with uncontrolled infections, other autoimmune diseases, pregnancy or lactation were excluded. Clinical symptoms, serum thyroxine and TRAb, thyroid ultrasound, and orbital computed tomography formed the basis for the diagnoses. Blood from progressor patients was collected at the time of first diagnosis with hyperthyroidism, before any ophthalmopathy symptoms had appeared. PBMCs were isolated from about 10 ml of fresh peripheral blood by Ficoll-Paque density gradient centrifugation. Patients classed as progressors first received a Graves' hyperthyroidism diagnosis and then went on to develop ophthalmopathy during follow-up. Trizol reagent was used to extract total RNA, and RNA quality was then checked on an Agilent 2100 Bioanalyzer.

This sequence uses TRBV6-1 and TRBJ1-1; matching of 5 bases hints at TRBD1 as the D gene. The sequenced sample consisted of blood. The sequence came from a woman aged 25 to 39 with Graves' hyperthyroidism that later progressed to Graves' ophthalmopathy. The base sequence is TGTGCCAGCTGTGAGGTAGGGGATGAAGCTTTCTTT. Translated, it reads CASCEVGDEAFF.